This T cell receptor (beta chain) was recovered during a study of STAT5B mutations in CD4+ large granular lymphocyte leukemia. As for the study in general: Among healthy controls, a particular HLA allele went with more CDR3 'QG' motifs. The study, taken as a whole, reports: Patient CD4-sorted repertoires looked more clonal than healthy CD4+ repertoires, even without putative leukemic clones. Main leukemic clonotypes were patient-specific, but approximately 25% appeared at low frequency elsewhere.

Concerning this clone itself: The antigen is not known.

The assay was run at survey level. The table came from immunoSEQ multiplex PCR; TCRdb's copy has only in-frame clones and leaves some out. Altogether 20,000 or so clones are present, around 76% being singletons, with the ten largest covering roughly 9%. Germline V gene data show CDR1 as MNHEY and CDR2 as SMNVEV (reference sequence). The CDR3 has 13 residues. The ends were cut back, 6 bases at V and 2 bases at J, with 5 bases in the middle. The gene calls are TRBV27 and TRBJ2-6; no firm D call. The receptor was derived from a human donor in good health. Material: CD4+ T cells from blood buffy coats. CDR3 DNA sequence: TGTGCCAGCAGGGTTACTGGGGCCAACGTCCTGACTTTC. As protein: CASRVTGANVLTF. The entire variable domain, with the rest obtained from reference TRBV27 and TRBJ2-6, is as follows: EAQVTQNPRYLITVTGKKLTVTCSQNMNHEYMSWYRQDPGLGLRQIYYSMNVEVTDKGDVPEGYKVSRKEKRNFPLILESPSPNQTSLYFCASRVTGANVLTFGAGSRLTVL.